These T cell receptor beta chains were read from a single sample in a study of T cells after yellow fever vaccination. TCRdb analysed the 5' RACE reads with MiXCR anew, one entry per CDR3 protein. The data show a few hundred thousand distinct CDR3 sequences, about 15% seen once. Sequencing used PBMCs, obtained 4 to 6 days after the first yellow fever vaccination. The source of these receptors is a man between 18 and 29 years old who received the YFV17D yellow fever vaccine. Both conserved end residues are trimmed from each CDR3. The D gene is left open where the match is weak.

TRBJ2-1 TRBD1 TRBV4-3 ASSQAGTGGASYNEQF
TRBJ2-3 . TRBV4-3 ASSQGPLRTSTDTQY
TRBJ1-4 . TRBV6-5 ASSYKGRNEKLF
TRBJ1-1 . TRBV7-6 ASSYLLNTEAF
TRBJ1-4 TRBD1 TRBV18 ASSPRPRGPEKLF
TRBJ2-1 TRBD1 TRBV5-1 ASRRGGPYNEQF
TRBJ2-2 . TRBV4-1 ASSQTTGNTGELF
TRBJ2-7 . TRBV19 ASSLDGTSYEQY
TRBJ2-7 . TRBV10-3 ATLSPGNTYEQY
TRBJ2-5 . TRBV7-2 ASSFYPLRGETQY
TRBJ2-7 . TRBV24-1 ATSGDGYEQY
TRBJ1-2 . TRBV7-2 ASTPGASYGYT
TRBJ1-1 . TRBV6-1 ASRIFGQRNTEAF
TRBJ2-1 TRBD2 TRBV11-2 ASSLGGGAPNEQF
TRBJ2-3 . TRBV7-8 ASSLAEALSTDTQY
TRBJ2-2 TRBD2 TRBV3-1 ASSHSALAGGRGELF
TRBJ2-1 . TRBV6-2/TRBV6-3 ASTRGQYNEQF
TRBJ2-3 . TRBV12-3/TRBV12-4 ASRRGDLSTDTQY
TRBJ1-1 . TRBV5-4 ASSSNTEAF
TRBJ2-1 TRBD2 TRBV3-1 ASSRLAGGTYNEQF
TRBJ2-5 . TRBV12-3/TRBV12-4 ASSSTSPPSQETQY
TRBJ2-5 TRBD1 TRBV7-2 ASSPGQGSETQY
TRBJ1-2 . TRBV5-1 ASSSPTGNYGYT
TRBJ2-3 . TRBV25-1 ASKVMHTDTQY
TRBJ2-1 . TRBV6-2/TRBV6-3 ASSWTDLKLYNEQF
TRBJ1-2 . TRBV7-2 ASSLASDQFHYGYT
TRBJ2-5 . TRBV25-1 ASSVPGEETQY
TRBJ1-4 . TRBV7-8 ASSLGGRGAEKLF
TRBJ2-3 . TRBV28 ASTLAVGVADTQY
TRBJ1-2 TRBD1 TRBV2 AFTRDRLNYGYT
TRBJ2-5 . TRBV4-3 ASSHGGGERGQETQY
TRBJ2-2 . TRBV29-1 SVAGTLNTGELF
TRBJ1-1 TRBD1 TRBV19 ASSITGGNTEAF
TRBJ2-5 . TRBV10-3 AISEGGQRQETQY
TRBJ2-3 . TRBV7-8 ASSSPLILGGSADTQY
TRBJ1-5 TRBD1 TRBV29-1 SVGQGRQPQH
TRBJ2-3 TRBD2 TRBV9 ASSVGPRGGTDTQY
TRBJ2-5 . TRBV7-3 ASSRRIQETQY
TRBJ2-1 TRBD2 TRBV6-5 ASSSINSGGAKNEQF
TRBJ1-3 . TRBV5-1 ASSLRAQGSGNTIY
TRBJ2-7 . TRBV3-1 ASSQDMLWEQY
TRBJ2-1 . TRBV12-3/TRBV12-4 ASRAGQSINEQF
TRBJ1-1 TRBD1 TRBV6-5 ASSYSDRLNTEAF
TRBJ2-6 . TRBV5-1 ASSPNSQSSGANVLT
TRBJ2-1 TRBD2 TRBV11-1 ASSLASGGGLHEQF
TRBJ1-4 . TRBV6-1 ASSRFATNEKLF
TRBJ2-1 . TRBV11-2 ASSPEVGFYGDEQF
TRBJ2-7 . TRBV12-3/TRBV12-4 ASSQQGSGEQY
TRBJ1-1 . TRBV5-1 ASSLSLAASYTEAF
TRBJ2-7 TRBD2 TRBV5-1 ASSLWTSTYEQY
TRBJ1-2 . TRBV12-3/TRBV12-4 ASSLSGTEGYT
TRBJ2-5 TRBD1 TRBV18 ASSPGGDRVETQY
TRBJ2-1 TRBD2 TRBV6-2/TRBV6-3 ASSYTGLAGGLYNEQF
TRBJ2-1 TRBD2 TRBV4-1 ASSHELAAYNEQF